One sample yielded the 4 T cell receptor beta chains listed below, sequenced in a study of CD8 T cells in Susac syndrome. Roughly 0.45 to 1 ug RNA was reverse transcribed with random hexamers. From the immunoSEQ multiplex PCR reads, TCRdb called clonotypes with MiXCR, one entry per CDR3 protein. The sample carries about 150,000 distinct CDR3 sequences, 95% recorded once. Input material: CD4+ T cells from PBMCs. These receptor sequences come from a human donor with Susac syndrome.

The chain links TRBV14 to TRBJ2-2, with D possibly matching TRBD1 (6 bases). The CDR3 is 13 residues long. Per the germline V gene, CDR1 is SGHDN and CDR2 is FVKESK. V was cut by 4 bases and J by 4 bases, with 7 bases left in between. The CDR3 sequence is CASSRDITGELFF. CDR3 nucleotide sequence: TGTGCCAGCAGCCGGGACATCACCGGGGAGCTGTTTTTT.

The chain employs TRBV9 and TRBJ2-5, with D unclear. The V gene's germline CDR1 is SGDLS and CDR2 YYNGEE. Trimming shortened V by 0 bases and J by 1 base, and 7 bases separated the two germline ends. The CDR3 consists of 14 residues. CDR3 sequence: CASSVGLTQETQYF. The CDR3 coding sequence is TGTGCCAGCAGCGTAGGCCTAACCCAAGAGACCCAGTACTTC. The complete variable domain, with remaining parts taken from reference TRBV9 and TRBJ2-5, reads DSGVTQTPKHLITATGQRVTLRCSPRSGDLSVYWYQQSLDQGLQFLIQYYNGEERAKGNILERFSAQQFPDLHSELNLSSLELGDSALYFCASSVGLTQETQYFGPGTRLLVL.

The CDR3 DNA reads as TGCAGTGCTAGAGCGGTCACCGACTCCTACGAGCAGTACTTC. Translation gives CSARAVTDSYEQYF. V gene TRBV20-1 combines with J gene TRBJ2-7; no clear D gene. V was clipped by 1 base and J by 0 bases, with 10 bases between them. Looked up from germline, CDR1 is DFQATT and CDR2 is SNEGSKA (reference sequence). The CDR3 loop spans 14 amino acids.

V gene TRBV20-1 combines with J gene TRBJ2-1; 7 bases are a match to TRBD2. Germline values: CDR1 DFQATT, CDR2 SNEGSKA (reference sequence). The J segment lost 1 base and the V segment lost 6 bases, leaving 3 bases of the junction unmatched. This CDR3 has 13 amino acids. The CDR3, as DNA: TGCAGTGCGGCTAGCGGATCCTACAATGAGCAGTTCTTC. Its protein product is CSAASGSYNEQFF.